This TCR beta chain was identified in a study of blood T cell repertoires in COVID-19 (dated by TCRdb to the early 2020s). General notes on the study: Samples from collaborators originated in the United States, Italy and Spain and spanned both the acute and convalescent phases of COVID-19. A freely available public database, intended as a resource for researchers studying the immune response to SARS-CoV-2, is where the repertoires were released. Samples were obtained from the ongoing ImmuneRACE study (first 160 participants) and from over 1,000 subjects provided by 6 global collaborators. Where available, HLA class I and class II types were taken from metadata supplied by the sample provider and were not determined by assay-based typing. The sample metadata nearly always contained a de-identified subject ID, COVID-19 status, age in years and sex. The prospective study material was composed of cDNA or gDNA derived from T cells, B-cell-depleted T cells, or PBMCs. Subjects who had been exposed to COVID-19, were actively infected with it, or had recovered from it provided the deeply sampled blood TCRbeta repertoires that made up the dataset.

Each collaborating institution followed its own protocols to collect whole blood in K2EDTA tubes. For TCRbeta analysis, collaborator samples were shipped as frozen whole blood, as isolated PBMCs, or as DNA extracted from either sample type. Trimming costs V 3 bases and J 4 bases, and their ends lie 9 bases apart. From the cysteine through the phenylalanine, the CDR3 covers 13 amino acids. Just the 39-base CDR3 DNA is kept, in frame starting at base 1. Sequences LGHDT (CDR1) and YNNKEL (CDR2) are obtained from the germline V gene (reference sequence). TCRbeta CDR3 regions were amplified from genomic DNA by means of the immunoSEQ Assay, a bias-controlled multiplex PCR. The authors processed their data as follows. Within the assay, amplification of reference gene primers was used to estimate how many nucleated cells each sample contained. To quantify the absolute abundance of each unique TCRbeta CDR3 rearrangement, sequence reads were collapsed and filtered. For each sample, productive Simpson clonality was calculated by taking the square root of Simpson's diversity index across productive rearrangements. Not all clones reach the TCRdb copy of this immuneACCESS table, which keeps in-frame sequences only. Checked studies attribute under half of the gap to unresolved V genes and leave the rest unexplained. V, J and clone size were drawn from that table, and D and trimming were deduced from the DNA. Recorded for this sample are 120,000 or so clones; 88% of them occurred a single time. The ten largest clones take up over 1% of the sample.

As to this clone: Its recognized antigen is unknown. No much larger clone is present one base from it, and per-base qualities are unavailable.

Overall study results and their limits: The quantity of clinical and demographic metadata differed by source and by participant and was supplied without curation.

Input material: peripheral blood. The rearranged chain carries TRBV3-1 (or the pseudogene TRBV3-2) and TRBJ1-2; too little of a D gene remains to name it. The TCR was taken from an elderly woman with acute or convalescent COVID-19. The CDR3: CASSQSARYGYTF. The sequenced DNA: TGTGCCAGCAGCCAGTCCGCGCGCTATGGCTACACCTTC.